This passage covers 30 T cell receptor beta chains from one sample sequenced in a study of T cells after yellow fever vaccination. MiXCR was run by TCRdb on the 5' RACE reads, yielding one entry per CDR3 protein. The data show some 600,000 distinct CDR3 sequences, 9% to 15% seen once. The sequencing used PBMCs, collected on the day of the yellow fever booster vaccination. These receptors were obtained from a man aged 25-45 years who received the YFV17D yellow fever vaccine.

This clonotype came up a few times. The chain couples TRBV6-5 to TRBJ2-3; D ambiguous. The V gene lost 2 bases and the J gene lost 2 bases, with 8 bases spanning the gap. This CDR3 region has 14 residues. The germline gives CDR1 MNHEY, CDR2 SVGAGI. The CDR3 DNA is TGTGCCAGCAGTTACGGGAAGGCCACAGATACGCAGTATTTT. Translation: CASSYGKATDTQYF.

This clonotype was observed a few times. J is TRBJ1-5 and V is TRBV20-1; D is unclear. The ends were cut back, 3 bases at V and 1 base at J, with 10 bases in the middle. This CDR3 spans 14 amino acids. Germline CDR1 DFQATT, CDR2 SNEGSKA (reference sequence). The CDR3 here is CSARETVSNQPQHF. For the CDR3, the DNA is TGCAGTGCTAGGGAAACAGTAAGCAATCAGCCCCAGCATTTT.

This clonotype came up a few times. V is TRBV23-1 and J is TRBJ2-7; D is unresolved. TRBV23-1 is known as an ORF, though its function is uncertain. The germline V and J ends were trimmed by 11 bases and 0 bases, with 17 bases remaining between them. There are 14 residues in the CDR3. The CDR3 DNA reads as TGCGCCCAAGTTCCTGGCCAGATCTCCTACGAGCAGTACTTC. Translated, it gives CAQVPGQISYEQYF.

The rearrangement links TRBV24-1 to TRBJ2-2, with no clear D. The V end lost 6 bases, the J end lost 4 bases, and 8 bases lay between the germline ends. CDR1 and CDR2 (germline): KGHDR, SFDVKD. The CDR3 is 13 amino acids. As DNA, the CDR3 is TGTGCCACCAGTCCCACTTCCACCGGGGAGCTGTTTTTT. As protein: CATSPTSTGELFF.

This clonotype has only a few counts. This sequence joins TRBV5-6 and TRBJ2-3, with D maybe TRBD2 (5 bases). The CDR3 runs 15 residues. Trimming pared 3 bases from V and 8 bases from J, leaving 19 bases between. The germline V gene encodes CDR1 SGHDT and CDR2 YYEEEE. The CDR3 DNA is TGTGCCAGCAGCTCGCTAATAGGAGGTTCCGGTACGCAGTATTTT. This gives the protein CASSSLIGGSGTQYF.

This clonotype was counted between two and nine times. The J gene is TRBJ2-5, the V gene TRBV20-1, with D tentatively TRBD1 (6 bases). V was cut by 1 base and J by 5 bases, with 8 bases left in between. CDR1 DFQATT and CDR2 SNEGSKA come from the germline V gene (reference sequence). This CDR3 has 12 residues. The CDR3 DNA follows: TGCAGTGCTAGAGCCCAGGGGGAGACCCAGTACTTC. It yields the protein CSARAQGETQYF.

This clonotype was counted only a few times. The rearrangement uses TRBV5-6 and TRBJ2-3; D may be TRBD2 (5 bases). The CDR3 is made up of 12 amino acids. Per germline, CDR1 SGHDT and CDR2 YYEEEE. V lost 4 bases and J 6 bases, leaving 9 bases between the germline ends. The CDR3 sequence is CASSPRVDTQYF. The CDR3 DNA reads TGTGCCAGCAGCCCGCGGGTTGATACGCAGTATTTT.

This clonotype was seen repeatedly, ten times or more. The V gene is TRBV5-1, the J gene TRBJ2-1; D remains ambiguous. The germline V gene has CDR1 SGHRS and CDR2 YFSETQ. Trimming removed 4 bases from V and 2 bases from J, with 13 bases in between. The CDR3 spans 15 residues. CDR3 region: CASSLLRAPYNEQFF. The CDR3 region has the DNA TGCGCCAGCAGCCTTCTTAGGGCCCCCTACAATGAGCAGTTCTTC. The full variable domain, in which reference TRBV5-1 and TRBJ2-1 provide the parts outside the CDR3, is KAGVTQTPRYLIKTRGQQVTLSCSPISGHRSVSWYQQTPGQGLQFLFEYFSETQRNKGNFPGRFSGRQFSNSRSEMNVSTLELGDSALYLCASSLLRAPYNEQFFGPGTRLTVL.

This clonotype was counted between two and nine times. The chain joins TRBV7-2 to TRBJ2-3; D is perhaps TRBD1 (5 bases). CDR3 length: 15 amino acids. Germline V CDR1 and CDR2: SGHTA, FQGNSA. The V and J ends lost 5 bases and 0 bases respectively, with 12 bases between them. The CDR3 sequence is CASSVLGRSTDTQYF. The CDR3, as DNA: TGTGCCAGCAGCGTTCTGGGGCGGAGCACAGATACGCAGTATTTT.

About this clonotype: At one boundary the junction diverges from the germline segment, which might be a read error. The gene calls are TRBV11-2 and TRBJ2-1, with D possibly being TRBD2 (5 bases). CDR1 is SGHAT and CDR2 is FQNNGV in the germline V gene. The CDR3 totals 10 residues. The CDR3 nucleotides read TGTGCCAGCAGCCTCCGGGGAGAAATCTTC. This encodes CASSLRGEIF.

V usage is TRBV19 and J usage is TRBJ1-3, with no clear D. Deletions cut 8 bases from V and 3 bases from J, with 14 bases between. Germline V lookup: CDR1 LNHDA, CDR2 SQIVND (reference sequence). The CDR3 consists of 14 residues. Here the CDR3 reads CASSSGGGGNTIYF. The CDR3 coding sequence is TGTGCCAGTTCCTCCGGCGGAGGTGGAAACACCATATATTTT.

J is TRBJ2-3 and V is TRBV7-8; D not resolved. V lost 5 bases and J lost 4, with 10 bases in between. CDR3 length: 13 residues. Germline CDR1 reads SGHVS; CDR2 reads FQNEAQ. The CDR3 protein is CASSQFGADTQYF. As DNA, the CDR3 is TGTGCCAGCAGCCAATTTGGGGCAGATACGCAGTATTTT.

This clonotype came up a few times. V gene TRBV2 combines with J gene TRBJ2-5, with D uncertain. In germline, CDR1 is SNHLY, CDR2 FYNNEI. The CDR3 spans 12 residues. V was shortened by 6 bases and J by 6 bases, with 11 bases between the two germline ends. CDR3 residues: CASRATRQTQYF. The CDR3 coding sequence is TGTGCCAGCAGGGCGACCCGACAGACCCAGTACTTC. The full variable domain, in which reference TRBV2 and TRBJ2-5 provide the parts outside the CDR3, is EPEVTQTPSHQVTQMGQEVILRCVPISNHLYFYWYRQILGQKVEFLVSFYNNEISEKSEIFDDQFSVERPDGSNFTLKIRSTKLEDSAMYFCASRATRQTQYFGPGTRLLVL.

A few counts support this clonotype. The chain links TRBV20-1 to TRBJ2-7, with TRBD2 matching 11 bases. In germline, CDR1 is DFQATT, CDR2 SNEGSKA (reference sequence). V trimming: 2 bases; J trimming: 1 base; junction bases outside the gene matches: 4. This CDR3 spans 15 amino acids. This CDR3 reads CSARPVAGGSYEQYF. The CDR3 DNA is TGCAGTGCTAGACCTGTAGCGGGAGGGTCCTACGAGCAGTACTTC.

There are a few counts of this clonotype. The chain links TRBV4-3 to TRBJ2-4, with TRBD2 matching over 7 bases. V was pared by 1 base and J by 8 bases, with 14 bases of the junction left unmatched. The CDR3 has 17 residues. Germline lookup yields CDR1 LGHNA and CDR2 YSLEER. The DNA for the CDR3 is TGCGCCAGCAGCCAAGCAAATCCCGCGGGAGTATCTTACATTCAGTACTTC. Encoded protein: CASSQANPAGVSYIQYF.

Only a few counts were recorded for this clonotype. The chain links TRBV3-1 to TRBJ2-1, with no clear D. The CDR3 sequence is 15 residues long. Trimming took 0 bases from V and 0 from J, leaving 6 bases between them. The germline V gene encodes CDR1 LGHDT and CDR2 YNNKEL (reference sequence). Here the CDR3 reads CASSQDPDSYNEQFF. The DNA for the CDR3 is TGTGCCAGCAGCCAAGATCCGGACTCCTACAATGAGCAGTTCTTC.

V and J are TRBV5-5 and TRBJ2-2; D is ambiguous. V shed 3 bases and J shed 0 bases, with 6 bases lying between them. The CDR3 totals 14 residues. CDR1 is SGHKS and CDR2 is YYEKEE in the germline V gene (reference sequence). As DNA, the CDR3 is TGTGCCAGCAGCTCGGCTCCGAACACCGGGGAGCTGTTTTTT. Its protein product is CASSSAPNTGELFF.

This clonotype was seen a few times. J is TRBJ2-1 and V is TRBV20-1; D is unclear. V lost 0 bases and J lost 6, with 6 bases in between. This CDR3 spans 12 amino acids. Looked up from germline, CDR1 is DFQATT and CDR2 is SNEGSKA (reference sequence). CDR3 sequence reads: CSARDLFNEQFF. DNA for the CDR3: TGCAGTGCTAGAGATCTCTTCAATGAGCAGTTCTTC.

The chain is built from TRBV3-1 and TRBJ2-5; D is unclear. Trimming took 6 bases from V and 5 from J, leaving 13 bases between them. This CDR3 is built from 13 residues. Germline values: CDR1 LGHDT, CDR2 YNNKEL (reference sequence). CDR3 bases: TGTGCCAGCAGAGGGATTGGGTTTGAGACCCAGTACTTC. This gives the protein CASRGIGFETQYF.

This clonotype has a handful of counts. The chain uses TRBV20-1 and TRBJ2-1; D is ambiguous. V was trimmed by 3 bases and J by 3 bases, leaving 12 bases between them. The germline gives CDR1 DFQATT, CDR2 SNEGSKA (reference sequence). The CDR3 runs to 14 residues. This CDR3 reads CSARVRRSYNEQFF. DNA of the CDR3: TGCAGTGCTAGGGTCCGAAGGAGCTACAATGAGCAGTTCTTC.

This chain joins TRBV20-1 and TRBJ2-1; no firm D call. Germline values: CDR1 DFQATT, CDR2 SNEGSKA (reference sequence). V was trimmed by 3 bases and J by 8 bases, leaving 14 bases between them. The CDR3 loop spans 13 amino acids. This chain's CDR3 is CSASGLVIHEQFF. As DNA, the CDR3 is TGCAGTGCTAGTGGGCTAGTGATTCATGAGCAGTTCTTC.

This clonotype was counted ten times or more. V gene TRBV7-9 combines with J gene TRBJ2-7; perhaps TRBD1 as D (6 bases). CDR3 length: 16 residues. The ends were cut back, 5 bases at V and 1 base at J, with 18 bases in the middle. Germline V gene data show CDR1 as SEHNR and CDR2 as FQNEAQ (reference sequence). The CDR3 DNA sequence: TGTGCCAGCAGCACGCGAGATGGGGGCGCTTCCTACGAGCAGTACTTC. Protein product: CASSTRDGGASYEQYF.

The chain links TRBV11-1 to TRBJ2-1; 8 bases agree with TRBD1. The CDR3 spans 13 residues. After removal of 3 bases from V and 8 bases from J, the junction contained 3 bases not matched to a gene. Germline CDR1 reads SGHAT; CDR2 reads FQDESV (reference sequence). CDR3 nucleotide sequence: TGTGCCAGCAGCTTGACAGGGGTTCATGAGCAGTTCTTC. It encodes CASSLTGVHEQFF.

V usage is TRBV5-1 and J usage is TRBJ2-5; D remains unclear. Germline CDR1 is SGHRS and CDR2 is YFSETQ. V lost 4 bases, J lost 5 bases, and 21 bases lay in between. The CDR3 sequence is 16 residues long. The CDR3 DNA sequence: TGCGCCAGCAGCCCGCTCCCTCTTCCCGGTCAGGAGACCCAGTACTTC. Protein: CASSPLPLPGQETQYF.

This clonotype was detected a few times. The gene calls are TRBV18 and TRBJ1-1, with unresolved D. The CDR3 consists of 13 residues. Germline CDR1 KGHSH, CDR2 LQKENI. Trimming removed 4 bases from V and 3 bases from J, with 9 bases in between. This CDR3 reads CASSQGSHTEAFF. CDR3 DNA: TGTGCCAGCTCACAAGGCAGCCACACTGAAGCTTTCTTT.

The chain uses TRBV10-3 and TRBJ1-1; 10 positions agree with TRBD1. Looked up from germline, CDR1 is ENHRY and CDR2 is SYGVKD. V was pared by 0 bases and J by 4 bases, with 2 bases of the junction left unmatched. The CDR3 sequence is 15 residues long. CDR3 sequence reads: CAISESGTGVTEAFF. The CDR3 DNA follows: TGTGCCATCAGTGAGTCTGGGACAGGGGTCACTGAAGCTTTCTTT.

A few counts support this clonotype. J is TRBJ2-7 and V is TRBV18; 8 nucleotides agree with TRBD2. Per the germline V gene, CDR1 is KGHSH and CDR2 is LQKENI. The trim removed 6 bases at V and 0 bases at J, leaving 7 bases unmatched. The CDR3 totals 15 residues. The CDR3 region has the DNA TGTGCCAGCTCTACAGCGGGAGCGTCCTCCTACGAGCAGTACTTC. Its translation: CASSTAGASSYEQYF.

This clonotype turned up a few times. CDR3 nucleotides: TGCAGTGCTAGAGATGACCGGGCTCGTTACGAGCAGTACTTC. This codes for CSARDDRARYEQYF. The chain couples TRBV20-1 to TRBJ2-7; D gene uncertain. With 0 bases removed from V and 4 bases from J, the gap between germline ends came to 13 bases. This CDR3 region has 14 residues. Germline CDR1 DFQATT, CDR2 SNEGSKA (reference sequence).

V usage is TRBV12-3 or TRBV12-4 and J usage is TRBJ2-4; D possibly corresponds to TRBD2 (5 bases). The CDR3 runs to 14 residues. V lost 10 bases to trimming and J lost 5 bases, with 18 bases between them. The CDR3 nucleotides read TGTGCCACCACAACGGGGAGTTACGAAAACATTCAGTACTTC. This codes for CATTTGSYENIQYF.

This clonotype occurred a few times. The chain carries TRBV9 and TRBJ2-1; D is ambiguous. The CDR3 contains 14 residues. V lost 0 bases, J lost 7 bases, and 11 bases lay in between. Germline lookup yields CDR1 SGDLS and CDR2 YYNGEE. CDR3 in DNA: TGTGCCAGCAGCGTAGCAGAATTAGGGAATGAGCAGTTCTTC. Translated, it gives CASSVAELGNEQFF.